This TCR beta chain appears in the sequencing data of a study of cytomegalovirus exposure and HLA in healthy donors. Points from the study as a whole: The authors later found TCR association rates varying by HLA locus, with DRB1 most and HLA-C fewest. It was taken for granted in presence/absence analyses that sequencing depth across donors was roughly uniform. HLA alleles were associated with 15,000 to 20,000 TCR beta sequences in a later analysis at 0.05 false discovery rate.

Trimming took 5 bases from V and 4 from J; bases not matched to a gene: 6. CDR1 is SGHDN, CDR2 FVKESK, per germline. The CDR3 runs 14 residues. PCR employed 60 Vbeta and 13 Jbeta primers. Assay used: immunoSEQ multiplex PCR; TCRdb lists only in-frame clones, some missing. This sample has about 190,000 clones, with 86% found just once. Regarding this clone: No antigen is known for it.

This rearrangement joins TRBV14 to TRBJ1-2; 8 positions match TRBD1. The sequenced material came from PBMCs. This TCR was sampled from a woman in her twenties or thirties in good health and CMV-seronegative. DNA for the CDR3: TGTGCCAGCAGCTTGGACAGGGTATCCTATGGCTACACCTTC. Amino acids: CASSLDRVSYGYTF.